This record looks at one T cell receptor (beta chain) sequence and its context. The CDR3 extends over 14 amino acids. Germline V lookup: CDR1 SGHTA, CDR2 FQGNSA. V shed 5 bases and J shed 3 bases, with 11 bases lying between them. Sequenced by immunoSEQ multiplex PCR; TCRdb stores in-frame clones only, minus some. This sample yields approximately 2.4 million clones, of which more than 90% are seen a single time; over 0.1% belongs to the top ten. The record originates from a study of shared clonotypes between healthy human individuals. Free of recent acute infections or vaccinations, the donors were healthy HIV-negative adults.

The TCR comes from a man younger than 35 in good health. The J gene is TRBJ1-5, the V gene TRBV7-2; TRBD1 is a possible D gene (5 bases). The sequencing sample was made of naive CD4+ T cells sorted from blood. Subset reported: CD45RA+ positively selected. The CDR3 loop reads CASSMTVNNQPQHF. The CDR3 DNA is TGTGCCAGCAGCATGACAGTAAACAATCAGCCCCAGCATTTT.